This T cell receptor (beta chain) is drawn from a study of a mutant IDH1 vaccine in newly diagnosed glioma (dated by TCRdb to about 2021). Some background on the complete study: Of the 25 to 40 patients who were treated, around 60% were male and approximately 40% were female, and the mean age was about 37 years. Before enrollment, most patients had been given radiochemotherapy with temozolomide as standard therapy, while the rest had received either radiotherapy alone or temozolomide alone. For exploratory analyses, approximately 23 treated patients had longitudinal TCRB deep sequencing done wherever samples were available. Peripheral blood was collected at six visits: V03 (baseline), V05, V07, V10, V12 and V13.

Overall study results and their limits: The authors noted that analyses of patient blood samples could not be reproduced because of sample limitations. Immune responses induced by the vaccine were seen in around 94% of patients across multiple MHC alleles. No apparent relationship was observed between pseudoprogression and alterations in the top peripheral T cell clonotypes detected by TCRB sequencing. PBMC samples for TCRB deep sequencing were selected based on availability.

What this sample's time point label stands for: baseline, week 1 (first vaccination visit). The treatment or condition label, read with the paper, signifies: pre-vaccination baseline after standard-of-care therapy. The donors had newly diagnosed IDH1-mutant astrocytomas of WHO grade 3 or 4 that showed loss of nuclear ATRX. The samples were drawn from NOA16, a multicentre, single-arm, open-label phase I trial in Germany that tested a mutant IDH1 peptide vaccine in humans for the first time. Blood drawn at visit V03 was used as the baseline sample for immunogenicity testing. Genomic DNA for TCRB sequencing was isolated from EDTA blood with the DNeasy Blood and Tissue Kit. V and J lose 3 bases and 0 bases, and a span of 13 bases separates them. Taken from cysteine to phenylalanine, the CDR3 has 15 residues. Only CDR3 DNA is held: 45 bases, read in frame from base 1. According to the germline V gene, CDR1 reads SQVTM and CDR2 reads ANQGSEA.

In the case of this clone: Its antigen is still unknown. Qualities for individual bases were not recorded, and no much larger clone is one base off. Other DNA sequences within the sample encode an identical CDR3.

The library was made by the immunoSEQ multiplex PCR assay. The hsTCRB Kit was used according to the manufacturer's protocol to amplify rearranged TCR beta chain sequences. Sequencing of TCRB libraries was carried out on an Illumina MiSeq. The paper's processing steps were these. The proprietary platform of the kit vendor was used for demultiplexing, trimming and gene mapping. This immuneACCESS table, as held by TCRdb, lists in-frame sequences with V and J called but not all clones. Of the missing ones, under half trace to an unresolved V gene in checked studies; the others have no known cause. From that table come the V and J calls and clone size; the DNA was used to work out D and trimming. The sample data list about 92,000 clones, and around 80% of these were observed just once. The ten largest clones add up to roughly 6.9% of the sample.

The rearrangement combines TRBV29-1 with TRBJ2-3; the D gene is possibly TRBD1, with 5 bases matching. This sequence was found in a man aged 35 to 55 with glioma. Sample: PBMCs, taken from a glioma patient treated with radiotherapy, temozolomide or both. The nucleotide sequence is TGCAGCGTTGAGGGGCCGCCAGGTAGCACAGATACGCAGTATTTT. Its coded protein is CSVEGPPGSTDTQYF.